This TCR beta chain was captured by sequencing in a study of post-analysis software for immune sequencing data. The wider study: Included courses were relapsing-remitting and secondary progressive multiple sclerosis; progressive-relapsing multiple sclerosis was also included. Study outcomes and limitations: TRBV5-6, TRBV5-1 and TRBV20-1 were among several TRBV segments more frequent in patients than controls. Multiple sclerosis patients showed significantly lower normalized Chao1 diversity than controls did. When the samples were clustered directly with F measure, those that had been prepared in the same batch showed strong co-clustering.

V gave up 4 bases and J gave up 4 bases; unmatched junction bases: 7. The germline gives CDR1 SGHDT, CDR2 YYEEEE. This CDR3 is 14 amino acids long. Unique-molecular-identifier-tagged TCR beta cDNA libraries were used. Between about 1 and 11 million T cells gave rise to around 500,000 cDNA molecules. TCRdb ran MiXCR on the PCR reads and lists one entry per CDR3 protein. Of a few hundred thousand distinct CDR3 sequences listed, about a third are singletons. This clonotype was detected a few times. The antigen is not known. This TCR was sampled from a girl between 2 and 17 years old with multiple sclerosis. Sequencing used blood. The gene calls are TRBV5-6 and TRBJ1-1; TRBD1 matches at 7 bases. The CDR3 protein is CASSDIQGSTEAFF. In DNA form, the CDR3 reads TGTGCCAGCAGCGACATACAGGGGAGCACTGAAGCTTTCTTT.